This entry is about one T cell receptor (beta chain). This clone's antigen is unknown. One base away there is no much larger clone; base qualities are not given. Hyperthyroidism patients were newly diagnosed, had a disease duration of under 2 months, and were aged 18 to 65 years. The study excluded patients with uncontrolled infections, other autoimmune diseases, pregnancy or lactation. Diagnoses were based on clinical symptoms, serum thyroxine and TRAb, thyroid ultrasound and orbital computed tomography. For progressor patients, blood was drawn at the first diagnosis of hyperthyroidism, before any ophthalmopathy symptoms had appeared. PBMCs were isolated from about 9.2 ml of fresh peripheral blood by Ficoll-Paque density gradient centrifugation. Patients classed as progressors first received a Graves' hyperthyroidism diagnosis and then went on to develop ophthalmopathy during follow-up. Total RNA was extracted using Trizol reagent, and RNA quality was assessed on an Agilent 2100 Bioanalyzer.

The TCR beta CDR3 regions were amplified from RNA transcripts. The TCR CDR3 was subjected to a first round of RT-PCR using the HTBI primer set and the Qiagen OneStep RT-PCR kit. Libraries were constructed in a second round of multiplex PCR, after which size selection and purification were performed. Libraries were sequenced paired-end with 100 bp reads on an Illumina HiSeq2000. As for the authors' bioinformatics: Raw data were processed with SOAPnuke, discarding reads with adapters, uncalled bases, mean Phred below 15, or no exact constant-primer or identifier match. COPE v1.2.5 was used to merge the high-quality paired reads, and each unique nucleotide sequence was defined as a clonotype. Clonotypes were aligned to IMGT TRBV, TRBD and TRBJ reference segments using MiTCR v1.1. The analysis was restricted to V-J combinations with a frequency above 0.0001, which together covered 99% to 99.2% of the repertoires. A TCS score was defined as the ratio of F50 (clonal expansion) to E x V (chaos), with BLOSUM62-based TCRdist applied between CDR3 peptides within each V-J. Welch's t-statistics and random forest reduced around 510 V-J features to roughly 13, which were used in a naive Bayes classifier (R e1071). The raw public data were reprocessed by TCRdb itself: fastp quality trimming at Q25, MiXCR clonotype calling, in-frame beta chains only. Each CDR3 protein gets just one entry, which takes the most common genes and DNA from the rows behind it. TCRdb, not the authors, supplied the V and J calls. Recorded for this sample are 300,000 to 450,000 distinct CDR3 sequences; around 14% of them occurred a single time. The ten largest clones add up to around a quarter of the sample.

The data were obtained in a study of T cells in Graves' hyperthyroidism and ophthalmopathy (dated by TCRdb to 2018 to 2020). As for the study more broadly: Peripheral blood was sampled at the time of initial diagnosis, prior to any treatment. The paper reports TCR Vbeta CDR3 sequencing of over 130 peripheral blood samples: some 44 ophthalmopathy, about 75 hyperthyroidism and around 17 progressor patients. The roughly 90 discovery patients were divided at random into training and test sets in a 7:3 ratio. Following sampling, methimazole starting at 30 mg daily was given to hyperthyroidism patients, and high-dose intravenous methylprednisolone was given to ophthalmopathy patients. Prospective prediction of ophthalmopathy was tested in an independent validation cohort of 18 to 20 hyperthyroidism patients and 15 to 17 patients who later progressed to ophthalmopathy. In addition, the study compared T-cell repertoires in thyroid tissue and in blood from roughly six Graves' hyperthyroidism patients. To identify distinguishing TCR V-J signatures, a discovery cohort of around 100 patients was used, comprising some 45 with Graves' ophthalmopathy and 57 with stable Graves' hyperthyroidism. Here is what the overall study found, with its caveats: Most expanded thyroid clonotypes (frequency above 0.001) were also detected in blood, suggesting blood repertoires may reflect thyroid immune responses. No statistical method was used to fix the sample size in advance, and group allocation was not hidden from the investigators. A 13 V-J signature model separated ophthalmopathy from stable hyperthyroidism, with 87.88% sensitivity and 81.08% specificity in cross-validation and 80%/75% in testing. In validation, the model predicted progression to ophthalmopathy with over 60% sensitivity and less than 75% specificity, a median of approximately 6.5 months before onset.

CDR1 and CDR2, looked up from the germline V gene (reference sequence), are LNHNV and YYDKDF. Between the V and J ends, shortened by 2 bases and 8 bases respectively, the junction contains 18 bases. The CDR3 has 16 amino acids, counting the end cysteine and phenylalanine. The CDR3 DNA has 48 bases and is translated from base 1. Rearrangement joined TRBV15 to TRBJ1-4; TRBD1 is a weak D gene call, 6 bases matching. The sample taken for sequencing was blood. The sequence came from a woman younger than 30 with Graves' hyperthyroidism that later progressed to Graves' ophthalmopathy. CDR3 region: CATSRHVNREGEKLFF. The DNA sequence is TGTGCCACCAGCAGACACGTGAACAGGGAGGGGGAAAAACTGTTTTTT.